These 21 T cell receptor beta chains were all obtained from the same sample, sequenced in a study of T cells after yellow fever vaccination. TCRdb redid the calling of the 5' RACE reads with MiXCR, one entry per CDR3 protein. Of about 340,000 distinct CDR3 sequences listed, under 15% are singletons. The starting material was CD4+ T cells sorted from PBMCs, obtained 15 days after the yellow fever booster vaccination. All receptors come from a man between 18 and 29 years old who received the YFV17D yellow fever vaccine.

This clonotype has more than one count but fewer than ten. V and J are TRBV7-2 and TRBJ1-2; D uncertain. The V gene's germline CDR1 is SGHTA and CDR2 FQGNSA. The CDR3 extends over 14 amino acids. The V end lost 1 base, the J end lost 0 bases, and 6 bases lay between the germline ends. Written as DNA, the CDR3 is TGTGCCAGCAGCTTAGAGGCCTCTAACTATGGCTACACCTTC. Amino acid sequence: CASSLEASNYGYTF.

A few counts support this clonotype. V gene TRBV20-1 combines with J gene TRBJ2-1; D perhaps matches TRBD1 (5 bases). The ends were cut back, 5 bases at V and 4 bases at J, with 18 bases in the middle. From germline, CDR1 is DFQATT and CDR2 SNEGSKA (reference sequence). CDR3 length equals 15 residues. CDR3 amino acids: CSALPPGSVYNEQFF. In DNA form, the CDR3 reads TGCAGTGCTCTGCCGCCAGGGTCAGTGTACAATGAGCAGTTCTTC.

The chain employs TRBV6-2 or TRBV6-3 and TRBJ1-2, with a possible D match to TRBD1 (5 bases). V lost 4 bases and J lost 2, with 20 bases in between. CDR1 is MNHEY and CDR2 is SVGEGT in the germline V gene. The CDR3 totals 17 residues. The CDR3 DNA sequence: TGTGCCAGCAGTTGGATTCGGCCCAGGGACGTAAACTATGGCTACACCTTC. Encoded protein: CASSWIRPRDVNYGYTF.

This clonotype has just a few counts. This chain links TRBV19 with TRBJ1-2, with 11 bases lining up with TRBD1. J lost 5 bases, V lost 7 bases, and 6 bases had no gene match. The CDR3 is made up of 14 amino acids. Germline CDR1 is LNHDA and CDR2 is SQIVND (reference sequence). CDR3 amino acids: CASTRTGGPYGYTF. The CDR3 nucleotides are TGTGCCAGTACTAGGACAGGGGGCCCGTATGGCTACACCTTC.

The table lists this clonotype with many counts. This rearrangement joins TRBV7-9 to TRBJ2-1; D may match TRBD1 or TRBD2 (5 bases each). CDR1 is SEHNR, CDR2 FQNEAQ, per germline (reference sequence). V lost 0 bases to trimming and J lost 4 bases, with 19 bases between them. The CDR3 is 18 residues long. The CDR3 spells CASSLAAITGAGYNEQFF. In nucleotides, the CDR3 is TGTGCCAGCAGCTTAGCGGCGATTACCGGGGCCGGATACAATGAGCAGTTCTTC.

This clonotype was counted between two and nine times. The V and J genes are TRBV12-3 or TRBV12-4 and TRBJ2-6, with D perhaps TRBD1 (6 bases). The V end lost 9 bases, the J end lost 0 bases, and 15 bases lay between the germline ends. This CDR3 has 16 residues. CDR3 bases: TGTGCCAGTTCCACTAGGGGGTTCTCTGGGGCCAACGTCCTGACTTTC. Its protein product is CASSTRGFSGANVLTF.

In its sample, this clonotype was seen many times. The chain links TRBV18 to TRBJ1-1; 7 bases fit TRBD1. Germline-derived CDR1 and CDR2 are KGHSH and LQKENI. This CDR3 spans 14 amino acids. V lost 3 bases and J lost 7; bases outside the gene matches: 8. The CDR3 DNA reads TGTGCCAGCTCACCCCGGGGGACAGAGATTGAAGCTTTCTTT. The encoded protein is CASSPRGTEIEAFF.

The rearrangement joins TRBV7-2 to TRBJ1-3; D perhaps matches TRBD1 (6 bases). Deletions cut 1 base from V and 4 bases from J, with 8 bases between. Germline CDR1 is SGHTA and CDR2 is FQGNSA. CDR3 length equals 14 residues. The CDR3, as DNA: TGTGCCAGCAGCTTAGAACAGGGAGGAAACACCATATATTTT. Translation: CASSLEQGGNTIYF.

This clonotype appeared a few times. The J gene is TRBJ2-7, the V gene TRBV6-1; no clear D. Germline assignment: CDR1 MNHNS and CDR2 SASEGT. Between the trimmed V and J ends, which lost 2 bases and 9 bases, there was a span of 11 bases. The CDR3 covers 12 residues. The CDR3 loop reads CASSESQLRQYV. DNA for the CDR3: TGTGCCAGCAGTGAATCTCAGCTCCGGCAGTACGTC.

The table lists this clonotype with a few counts. The chain joins TRBV4-2 to TRBJ1-1; D gene unclear. Germline V gene data show CDR1 as LGHNA and CDR2 as YNFKEQ. Trimming cost V 0 bases and J 6 bases, with 14 bases left between them. The CDR3 sequence is 15 residues long. DNA for the CDR3: TGTGCCAGCAGCCAAGATAGGGAACTGATCCCTGAAGCTTTCTTT. It yields the protein CASSQDRELIPEAFF.

The chain combines TRBV20-1 with TRBJ2-1; D might be TRBD1 (6 bases). With 3 bases removed from V and 2 bases from J, the gap between germline ends came to 14 bases. The CDR3 covers 15 residues. CDR1 is DFQATT and CDR2 is SNEGSKA in the germline V gene (reference sequence). For the CDR3, the DNA is TGCAGTGCTAGCGTCGCAGGGGTCGCCTACAATGAGCAGTTCTTC. Its translation: CSASVAGVAYNEQFF.

This clonotype has more than one count but fewer than ten. The rearrangement links TRBV7-2 to TRBJ2-4; TRBD1 aligns across 9 bases. The CDR3 runs 16 residues. The J segment lost 5 bases and the V segment lost 2 bases, leaving 7 bases of the junction unmatched. The germline V gene encodes CDR1 SGHTA and CDR2 FQGNSA. CDR3 in amino acids: CASSLSTGGTENIQYF. In DNA, the CDR3 is TGTGCCAGCAGCTTAAGTACAGGGGGCACGGAAAACATTCAGTACTTC.

This clonotype was seen more than once but under ten times. The chain joins TRBV6-2 or TRBV6-3 to TRBJ1-1, with 8 bases aligning to TRBD1. CDR1 is MNHEY, CDR2 SVGEGT, per germline. Trimming at V came to 6 bases and at J to 11 bases, leaving 14 bases not matched to a gene. The CDR3 length is 14 residues. This CDR3 is CASRTTGTGLMAFF. As DNA, the CDR3 is TGTGCCAGCAGAACAACCGGGACAGGCTTAATGGCTTTCTTT.

The chain carries TRBV6-5 and TRBJ1-6; the D gene is possibly TRBD1 (6 bases). Germline loops: CDR1 MNHEY, CDR2 SVGAGI. The CDR3 is made up of 14 amino acids. Trimming stripped 3 bases from V and 7 bases from J, with 10 bases between. The CDR3 nucleotides are TGTGCCAGCAGTTATTCGGGGGCGAATTCACCCCTCCACTTT. It codes for CASSYSGANSPLHF.

The V call is TRBV5-1, the J call TRBJ2-7, with D perhaps given as TRBD1 or TRBD2 (6 bases each). The CDR3 is 14 residues long. Between the trimmed V and J ends, which lost 1 base and 5 bases, there was a span of 13 bases. Looked up from germline, CDR1 is SGHRS and CDR2 is YFSETQ. CDR3 sequence (DNA): TGCGCCAGCAGCTTGTTTTCCGGGGGCCACGAGCAGTACGTC. Protein sequence: CASSLFSGGHEQYV.

This clonotype showed up just a few times. The rearrangement joins TRBV20-1 to TRBJ1-2; 8 nucleotides align to TRBD1. Losses at the gene ends were 2 bases for V and 8 bases for J; bases not matched to a gene: 10. CDR1 and CDR2 from the germline V gene are DFQATT and SNEGSKA (reference sequence). The CDR3 covers 14 residues. CDR3: CSARPRTGKEGYTF. CDR3 DNA: TGCAGTGCTAGACCTCGGACAGGGAAGGAGGGCTACACCTTC.

This sequence joins TRBV3-1 and TRBJ2-7; possibly TRBD1 or TRBD2 for D (6 bases each). The CDR3 spans 14 residues. Germline assignment: CDR1 LGHDT and CDR2 YNNKEL (reference sequence). Trimming cost V 2 bases and J 2 bases, with 10 bases left between them. CDR3 coding DNA: TGTGCCAGCAGCCAAAGAGGGGGGCCCTACGAGCAGTACTTC. This gives the protein CASSQRGGPYEQYF.

This clonotype was seen a few times. The genes are TRBV3-1 and TRBJ1-2; D might be TRBD1 (5 bases). The CDR3 contains 16 residues. Trimming removed 3 bases at V and 6 bases at J, with 20 bases between. The germline CDR1 and CDR2 sequences are LGHDT and YNNKEL (reference sequence). CDR3 in DNA: TGTGCCAGCAGCCAGAGCAGCGCGGGGGGGTTGGATGGCTACACCTTC. It is translated as CASSQSSAGGLDGYTF.

Only a few counts were recorded for this clonotype. The chain uses TRBV28 and TRBJ2-3; D uncertain. This CDR3 is 12 amino acids long. CDR1 MDHEN and CDR2 SYDVKM come from the germline V gene. Trimming removed 11 bases from V and 6 bases from J, with 15 bases in between. Written as DNA, the CDR3 is TGTGCCGAAAGCTCTGACTTTGATACGCAGTATTTT. This sequence encodes CAESSDFDTQYF.

The chain joins TRBV7-3 to TRBJ2-7; D might be TRBD1 or TRBD2, each matching 6 bases. The CDR3 consists of 14 residues. Germline V CDR1 and CDR2: SGHTA, FQGTGA. V lost 2 bases to trimming and J lost 3 bases, with 11 bases between them. The CDR3 sequence: CASSLGRGGYEQYF. CDR3 nucleotides: TGTGCCAGCAGCTTAGGCAGGGGAGGCTACGAGCAGTACTTC.

The CDR3 region has the DNA TGTGCCAGCAGCCCCTTCGAAGGCCCTGCCTACGAGCAGTACTTC. This encodes CASSPFEGPAYEQYF. V is TRBV12-3 or TRBV12-4 and J is TRBJ2-7; D remains unclear. This CDR3 is 15 amino acids long. The V end was cut by 6 bases, the J end by 2 bases, with 17 bases between.